This T cell receptor beta chain was obtained from a study of post-analysis software for immune sequencing data. Findings and limits, study-wide: Elevated frequency relative to controls characterized 4 or 5 TRBV segments in patients, TRBV5-6, TRBV5-1 and TRBV20-1 among them. In multiple sclerosis, normalized Chao1 diversity was significantly below that of controls.

The germline CDR1 and CDR2 sequences are MGHRA and YSYEKL. This CDR3 has 15 amino acids. V lost 2 bases to trimming and J lost 4 bases; unmatched junction nucleotides: 6. Every TCR beta cDNA library bore unique molecular identifiers. TCRdb used MiXCR to reprocess the PCR reads, holding one entry per CDR3 protein. The data contain a few hundred thousand distinct CDR3 sequences, less than 35% of them singletons. This clonotype was counted a few times. As yet, its antigen is unknown. This chain connects TRBV4-1 to TRBJ2-7, with 9 positions matching TRBD2. This clonotype was obtained from a girl aged 5 to 17 with multiple sclerosis. Sequenced sample: blood. This chain's CDR3 is CASSQLAGQSYEQYF. DNA of the CDR3: TGCGCCAGCAGCCAACTAGCGGGACAATCTTACGAGCAGTACTTC.